Listed here are 16 T cell receptor beta chains from one sample, sequenced in a study of HIV-infected patients and healthy controls. One entry per CDR3 protein results from TCRdb running MiXCR on the 5' RACE reads. The repertoire includes more than 15,000 distinct CDR3 sequences, approximately 18% of them detected once, and approximately 35% sits in the top ten. Sample: CD8+ T cells from blood. These receptors came from a human donor in good health.

This chain links TRBV15 with TRBJ2-1, with 9 nucleotides matching TRBD1. Germline CDR1 and CDR2: LNHNV and YYDKDF (reference sequence). The CDR3 covers 15 residues. Trimming cost V 5 bases and J 5 bases; bases outside gene matches: 7. CDR3 nucleotides: TGTGCCACCAGCCGGGACAGGGATCGGCACAATGAGCAGTTCTTC. It specifies CATSRDRDRHNEQFF.

The chain joins TRBV13 to TRBJ2-3; TRBD1 is a possible D gene (6 bases). The CDR3 covers 14 residues. V lost 5 bases, J lost 0 bases, and 9 bases lay in between. Germline CDR1 and CDR2: PRHDT and FYEKMQ (reference sequence). CDR3 sequence (DNA): TGTGCCAGCAGCGCCAGGGGTAGCACAGATACGCAGTATTTT. Its translation: CASSARGSTDTQYF.

The rearrangement uses TRBV4-1 and TRBJ2-7; 8 bases agree with TRBD1. The junction had 8 bases not matched to a gene; V was cut back by 3 bases and J by 4 bases. Germline V CDR1 and CDR2: MGHRA, YSYEKL. The CDR3 sequence is 15 residues long. CDR3 coding DNA: TGCGCCAGCAGCCATGGACAGGGATTAGGTTACGAGCAGTACTTC. Amino acid sequence: CASSHGQGLGYEQYF.

This clonotype is medium-sized in the sample. The chain recombines TRBV15 with TRBJ2-4, with D maybe TRBD1 (5 bases). Per germline, CDR1 LNHNV and CDR2 YYDKDF (reference sequence). CDR3 size: 18 residues. V gave up 3 bases and J gave up 5 bases, with 23 bases separating them. The CDR3: CATSSFPPTWTYENIQYF. The CDR3 DNA reads as TGTGCCACCAGCAGCTTTCCTCCAACTTGGACATATGAAAACATTCAGTACTTC.

Ten or more counts support this clonotype. The V and J genes are TRBV4-1 and TRBJ1-2, with D unclear. The CDR3 is 18 residues long. The V end was cut by 0 bases, the J end by 5 bases, with 22 bases between. In germline, CDR1 is MGHRA, CDR2 YSYEKL. The CDR3, as DNA: TGCGCCAGCAGCCAAGATCTTTATGTGGACGGCCTAGATTATGGCTACACCTTC. Its translation is CASSQDLYVDGLDYGYTF.

This clonotype appeared a few times. The genes are TRBV28 and TRBJ2-1; TRBD1 aligns across 9 bases. Germline values: CDR1 MDHEN, CDR2 SYDVKM. The CDR3 loop spans 16 amino acids. V lost 0 bases to trimming and J lost 7 bases; unmatched junction nucleotides: 7. The CDR3 spells CASSLWTGQGRNEQFF. The DNA of the CDR3 is TGTGCCAGCAGTTTATGGACGGGACAGGGAAGGAATGAGCAGTTCTTC.

This clonotype was seen many times. The chain has TRBV5-8 and TRBJ2-7; a weak D match, TRBD1 (6 bases). The CDR3 is 15 residues long. The V and J ends lost 3 bases and 0 bases respectively, with 13 bases between them. CDR1 and CDR2 from the germline V gene are SGHTS and YDEGEE. CDR3 in amino acids: CASSWGHTNSYEQYF. CDR3 DNA sequence: TGTGCCAGCAGCTGGGGACATACCAACTCCTACGAGCAGTACTTC.

The chain joins TRBV9 to TRBJ1-2; TRBD1 is a possible D gene (5 bases). The CDR3 is 14 amino acids. Germline V gene data show CDR1 as SGDLS and CDR2 as YYNGEE. The V gene lost 3 bases and the J gene lost 5 bases, with 14 bases spanning the gap. The CDR3 region has the DNA TGTGCCAGCAGCGCCCCAGGGTCCCGATATGGCTACACCTTC. Translating gives CASSAPGSRYGYTF.

This clonotype was observed at least ten times. This chain uses TRBV4-1 with TRBJ2-1; 8 nucleotides match TRBD2. Germline loops: CDR1 MGHRA, CDR2 YSYEKL. Losses at the gene ends were 1 base for V and 9 bases for J; bases not matched to a gene: 2. The CDR3 runs to 13 residues. As DNA, the CDR3 is TGCGCCAGCAGCCAAGCGGGGGGGCGTGAGCAGTTCTTC. Residues: CASSQAGGREQFF.

This clonotype came up a few times. V and J are TRBV6-1 and TRBJ2-2, with D possibly being TRBD1 (6 bases). Germline V gene lookup returns CDR1 MNHNS and CDR2 SASEGT. The CDR3 is 16 residues long. Trimming took off 5 bases at V and 5 bases at J, with 18 bases between the two ends. The CDR3 DNA sequence: TGTGCCAGCAGTCCCCATGAGGGGGAATGGACCGGGGAGCTGTTTTTT. Amino acids: CASSPHEGEWTGELFF.

This clonotype was counted ten times or more. The gene calls are TRBV4-2 and TRBJ2-6; TRBD1 matches 10 bases. Trimming took 3 bases from V and 2 from J; bases not matched to a gene: 1. The germline CDR1 and CDR2 sequences are LGHNA and YNFKEQ. CDR3 size: 16 residues. CDR3 in amino acids: CASSQTGGAGANVLTF. The CDR3, as DNA: TGTGCCAGCAGCCAGACAGGGGGCGCTGGGGCCAACGTCCTGACTTTC.

This chain uses TRBV7-2 with TRBJ2-3; 10 bases are shared with TRBD1. V gave up 3 bases and J gave up 0 bases; unmatched junction bases: 0. The CDR3 runs to 15 residues. The germline gives CDR1 SGHTA, CDR2 FQGNSA. For the CDR3, the DNA is TGTGCCAGCAGCTTGACAGGGGGCAGCACAGATACGCAGTATTTT. Translating it yields CASSLTGGSTDTQYF.

At least ten counts were recorded for this clonotype. The J gene is TRBJ1-1, the V gene TRBV12-3 or TRBV12-4; the D gene is possibly TRBD1 (5 bases). The CDR3 contains 14 residues. The germline V and J ends were trimmed by 1 base and 3 bases, with 9 bases remaining between them. CDR3 nucleotide sequence: TGTGCCAGCAGTTTAGGCGGGGGGGACACTGAAGCTTTCTTT. This codes for CASSLGGGDTEAFF.

V and J are TRBV14 and TRBJ2-1; 10 bases are shared with TRBD2. CDR1 and CDR2 (germline): SGHDN, FVKESK. The CDR3 runs 15 residues. The V and J ends lost 4 bases and 2 bases, in that order; junction bases with no gene match: 2. CDR3 sequence (DNA): TGTGCCAGCAGCCTGACTAGCGGGCCCTACAATGAGCAGTTCTTC. Amino acid sequence: CASSLTSGPYNEQFF.

The V gene is TRBV7-9, the J gene TRBJ2-3; TRBD1 is a possible D gene (6 bases). From germline, CDR1 is SEHNR and CDR2 FQNEAQ (reference sequence). The CDR3 is made up of 17 amino acids. Trimming pared 1 base from V and 2 bases from J, leaving 16 bases between. CDR3 loop: CASSLVTPGQPTDTQYF. The CDR3 DNA is TGTGCCAGCAGCTTAGTAACCCCTGGACAGCCCACAGATACGCAGTATTTT.

V is TRBV7-9 and J is TRBJ2-3; D could derive from TRBD1 or TRBD2 (6 bases each). Per the germline V gene, CDR1 is SEHNR and CDR2 is FQNEAQ (reference sequence). The CDR3 is made up of 16 amino acids. The ends were cut back, 5 bases at V and 0 bases at J, with 15 bases in the middle. The CDR3 bases are TGTGCCAGCAGCCCCCACGGGGGCCCTAGCACAGATACGCAGTATTTT. Amino acids: CASSPHGGPSTDTQYF.